A single sample gave rise to the 5 T cell receptor beta chains below, sequenced in a study of radiotherapy plus CTLA-4 blockade in lung cancer. Here immunoSEQ multiplex PCR was the method, and the copy in TCRdb shows in-frame clones only, minus some. The sample consists of around 90,000 clones, approximately 80% of them appearing once. The sequenced sample was peripheral blood, obtained from a patient treated with radiotherapy plus ipilimumab. These receptors were obtained from a human donor with non-small cell lung cancer that progressed on radiotherapy plus ipilimumab.

This chain connects TRBV19 to TRBJ1-5, with 9 bases matching TRBD1. J gave up 0 bases and V 4 bases, and 4 bases lay outside the gene matches. Germline loops: CDR1 LNHDA, CDR2 SQIVND (reference sequence). The CDR3 consists of 16 residues. This CDR3 reads CASSKGQGGSNQPQHF. DNA of the CDR3: TGTGCCAGTAGTAAGGGACAGGGCGGTAGCAATCAGCCCCAGCATTTT. Using reference TRBV19 and TRBJ1-5 for the parts outside the CDR3, the full variable domain is DGGITQSPKYLFRKEGQNVTLSCEQNLNHDAMYWYRQDPGQGLRLIYYSQIVNDFQKGDIAEGYSVSREKKESFPLTVTSAQKNPTAFYLCASSKGQGGSNQPQHFGDGTRLSIL.

The chain links TRBV2 to TRBJ2-7, with 7 bases identical to TRBD1. V lost 4 bases and J lost 4; bases outside the gene matches: 10. The CDR3 has 15 amino acids. Germline CDR1 is SNHLY and CDR2 is FYNNEI. The CDR3 DNA reads TGTGCCAGCAGTGGACAGGGTGAGTGGTGGTACGAGCAGTACTTC. Its translation is CASSGQGEWWYEQYF.

The chain links TRBV19 to TRBJ1-1; the D gene is possibly TRBD1 (6 bases). The CDR3 runs to 12 residues. V gave up 7 bases and J gave up 8 bases, with 14 bases separating them. Germline lookup yields CDR1 LNHDA and CDR2 SQIVND (reference sequence). Written as DNA, the CDR3 is TGTGCCAGTACCATAAGGGGGTCCGAAGCTTTCTTT. Residues: CASTIRGSEAFF.

The chain couples TRBV11-2 to TRBJ2-3; 7 bases are shared with TRBD1. This CDR3 region has 14 residues. V was pared by 5 bases and J by 6 bases, with 8 bases of the junction left unmatched. The germline V gene has CDR1 SGHAT and CDR2 FQNNGV. CDR3 sequence (DNA): TGTGCCAGCAGCCCCGACAGGGTCCCGGATACGCAGTATTTT. This codes for CASSPDRVPDTQYF.

V is TRBV7-2 and J is TRBJ2-7, with 9 bases identical to TRBD2. Per germline, CDR1 SGHTA and CDR2 FQGNSA. This CDR3 spans 16 amino acids. With V trimmed by 7 bases and J by 4 bases, 14 bases remained unmatched. The CDR3 is CASTLAGSGSWYEQYF. In DNA, the CDR3 is TGTGCCAGCACCCTAGCGGGGAGCGGGAGTTGGTACGAGCAGTACTTC.